Listed below are T cell receptor beta chains from one sample, sequenced in a study of early T cells in non-severe SARS-CoV-2 infection. TCRdb reanalysed the 5' RACE reads using MiXCR and keeps one entry per CDR3 protein. Of about 98,000 distinct CDR3 sequences listed, around 13% are singletons. The sequenced sample consisted of whole blood. The receptors come from an adult who was a healthcare worker with PCR-confirmed SARS-CoV-2 infection or an uninfected control (not recorded which). CDR3s include the opening cysteine and the closing phenylalanine or tryptophan. The D gene is left open where the match is weak. Not all rows give a size; the values are once, few, many and, for expanded clones, a class.

TRBV9	TRBJ2-3	TRBD2	NA	CASSGRLAGLYF	TGTGCCAGCAGCGGTAGACTAGCGGGATTGTATTTT
TRBV11-2	TRBJ2-1	TRBD2	many	CASTWRTSGIYNEQFF	TGTGCCAGCACTTGGAGGACTAGCGGGATCTACAATGAGCAGTTCTTC
TRBV9	TRBJ2-5	TRBD1	NA	CASSTDRGETQYF	TGTGCCAGCAGCACCGACAGGGGAGAGACCCAGTACTTC
TRBV18	TRBJ1-5	NA	few	CASSPIGGRRQPQHF	TGTGCCAGCTCACCAATCGGGGGAAGGCGGCAGCCCCAGCATTTT
TRBV7-2	TRBJ2-1	TRBD1	once	CASSPRVLGQGVEQFF	TGTGCCAGCAGCCCACGGGTTTTGGGACAGGGGGTTGAGCAGTTCTTC
TRBV20-1	TRBJ2-2	NA	few	CSARPGTAGELFF	TGCAGTGCTAGACCCGGGACTGCCGGGGAGCTGTTTTTT
TRBV25-1	TRBJ2-1	NA	many	CASSELGGRGQFF	TGTGCCAGCAGTGAACTGGGGGGCAGGGGGCAGTTCTTC
TRBV7-2	TRBJ2-1	NA	NA	CASSLALASYNEQFF	TGTGCCAGCAGCTTAGCGCTAGCGTCGTACAATGAGCAGTTCTTC
TRBV28	TRBJ2-6	TRBD1	many	CASSSGMTGAGANVLTF	TGTGCCAGCAGTTCCGGGATGACAGGGGCTGGGGCCAACGTCCTGACTTTC
TRBV28	TRBJ1-4	TRBD1	few	CASSVPGQGDEKLFF	TGTGCCAGCAGTGTGCCGGGACAGGGGGATGAAAAACTGTTTTTT
TRBV6-5	TRBJ1-1	NA	NA	CASSYSGVNTEAFF	TGTGCCAGCAGTTACTCGGGAGTGAACACTGAAGCTTTCTTT
TRBV4-1	TRBJ2-5	TRBD2	many	CASSLGLGGQETQYF	TGCGCCAGCAGCTTGGGACTAGGGGGGCAAGAGACCCAGTACTTC
TRBV7-9	TRBJ2-3	NA	many	CASSLQGSTDTQYF	TGTGCCAGCAGCTTACAGGGTTCCACAGATACGCAGTATTTT
TRBV7-9	TRBJ1-1	TRBD1	NA	CASSPWDRMSGAFF	TGTGCCAGCAGCCCTTGGGACAGGATGTCTGGAGCTTTCTTT
TRBV12-3/TRBV12-4	TRBJ2-1	NA	few	CASRARGATYNEQFF	TGTGCCAGCAGAGCAAGAGGGGCCACCTACAATGAGCAGTTCTTC
TRBV7-2	TRBJ2-3	TRBD2	NA	CASSLLGGGRTDTQYF	TGTGCCAGCAGCTTATTGGGCGGGGGAAGGACAGATACGCAGTATTTT
TRBV10-3	TRBJ1-5	TRBD1	many	CAIQQGAYQPQHF	TGTGCCATCCAACAGGGGGCCTATCAGCCCCAGCATTTT
TRBV14	TRBJ1-2	NA	NA	CASSQEGPYGYTF	TGTGCCAGCAGCCAAGAGGGGCCATATGGCTACACCTTC
TRBV28	TRBJ1-6	NA	NA	CASTDPGDGIYSPLHF	TGTGCCAGCACCGACCCGGGGGACGGAATATATTCACCCCTCCACTTT
TRBV2	TRBJ1-2	TRBD1	few	CASSGTGGSSGYTF	TGTGCCAGCAGTGGGACAGGGGGCTCCTCTGGCTACACCTTC
TRBV6-5	TRBJ2-5	NA	NA	CASSYGGGKETQYF	TGTGCCAGCAGTTACGGAGGGGGCAAAGAGACCCAGTACTTC
TRBV7-2	TRBJ2-3	TRBD2	NA	CASSWGLAGTDTQYF	TGTGCCAGCAGCTGGGGACTAGCGGGGACAGATACGCAGTATTTT
TRBV7-2	TRBJ1-1	NA	many	CASSLAPGVEAFF	TGTGCCAGCAGCTTAGCGCCGGGAGTAGAAGCTTTCTTT
TRBV6-1	TRBJ2-7	NA	many	CASSEASIYEQYF	TGTGCCAGCAGTGAAGCTTCTATCTACGAGCAGTACTTC
TRBV9	TRBJ2-3	NA	NA	CASSAGSTTDTQYF	TGTGCCAGCAGCGCCGGGTCAACCACAGATACGCAGTATTTT
TRBV6-6	TRBJ1-3	NA	once	CATLSLPGNTIYF	TGTGCCACCCTGTCCCTCCCTGGAAACACCATATATTTT
TRBV4-1	TRBJ2-1	TRBD2	NA	CASSQETLKFIAGIYNEQFF	TGCGCCAGCAGCCAAGAGACGCTAAAGTTCATAGCGGGAATCTACAATGAGCAGTTCTTC
TRBV6-2/TRBV6-3	TRBJ2-1	TRBD2	few	CASSPLGSGRAYEQFF	TGTGCCAGCAGCCCACTTGGGAGCGGGAGGGCCTATGAGCAGTTCTTC
TRBV6-6	TRBJ1-5	NA	NA	CASSSVVRGNQPQHF	TGTGCCAGCAGTTCCGTAGTGCGCGGCAATCAGCCCCAGCATTTT
TRBV15	TRBJ2-1	NA	NA	CATSRDRVEYNEQFF	TGTGCCACCAGCAGAGACAGGGTAGAATACAATGAGCAGTTCTTC
TRBV7-9	TRBJ2-1	NA	NA	CASSAPVFGFYNVEQFF	TGTGCCAGCAGCGCGCCCGTTTTTGGCTTCTATAATGTAGAGCAGTTCTTC
TRBV6-2/TRBV6-3	TRBJ1-5	NA	NA	CASSYGQSSNQPQHF	TGTGCCAGCAGTTACGGACAGTCTAGCAATCAGCCCCAGCATTTT
TRBV10-3	TRBJ2-7	TRBD1	NA	CAIKNRGWEQYF	TGTGCCATCAAGAACAGGGGTTGGGAGCAGTACTTC
TRBV28	TRBJ1-1	NA	many	CASSKGFEAFF	TGTGCCAGCAGTAAGGGGTTTGAAGCTTTCTTT
TRBV18	TRBJ2-3	NA	many	CASTTRWQHTDTQYF	TGTGCCAGCACAACCCGGTGGCAGCACACAGATACGCAGTATTTT
TRBV20-1	TRBJ2-4	TRBD2	few	CSARDLGGPSKNIQYF	TGCAGTGCTAGAGATCTGGGAGGGCCATCCAAAAACATTCAGTACTTC
TRBV5-6	TRBJ2-2	NA	many	CASSLGQITGELFF	TGTGCCAGCAGCTTGGGACAGATCACCGGGGAGCTGTTTTTT
TRBV27	TRBJ2-1	TRBD2	many	CASSLSQGLAGVGYNEQFF	TGTGCCAGCAGTTTATCGCAGGGACTAGCGGGAGTGGGTTACAATGAGCAGTTCTTC
TRBV2	TRBJ1-2	NA	NA	CASSEKGDFYGYTF	TGTGCCAGCAGTGAGAAGGGTGATTTCTATGGCTACACCTTC
TRBV5-5	TRBJ2-3	TRBD1	many	CASSLGQGADTQYF	TGTGCCAGCAGCTTGGGACAGGGGGCAGATACGCAGTATTTT
TRBV3-1	TRBJ2-3	NA	many	CAAGGPPVTDTQYF	TGTGCCGCCGGAGGGCCACCCGTCACAGATACGCAGTATTTT
TRBV28	TRBJ2-5	TRBD1	many	CASVGQTSPTYF	TGTGCCAGCGTGGGACAGACAAGTCCAACGTACTTC
TRBV7-9	TRBJ2-1	TRBD2	few	CASSPPPGLAVTKAFDEQFF	TGTGCCAGCAGCCCCCCCCCGGGACTAGCGGTCACCAAGGCTTTCGATGAGCAGTTCTTC
TRBV9	TRBJ2-7	NA	NA	CASSGQGATSGRVYEQYF	TGTGCCAGCAGCGGACAGGGGGCCACAAGCGGGAGGGTCTACGAGCAGTACTTC
TRBV20-1	TRBJ2-6	NA	NA	CSAGKGVGGANVLTF	TGCAGTGCCGGCAAGGGAGTGGGCGGGGCCAACGTCCTGACTTTC
TRBV20-1	TRBJ1-2	NA	once	CSARQGTANYGYTF	TGCAGTGCTAGACAGGGGACCGCTAACTATGGCTACACCTTC
TRBV12-3/TRBV12-4	TRBJ2-6	NA	many	CASGSGANVLTF	TGTGCCAGCGGGTCTGGGGCCAACGTCCTGACTTTC
TRBV10-2	TRBJ1-5	NA	few	CASSEPGHGVGQPQHF	TGCGCCAGCAGTGAGCCCGGACACGGAGTCGGTCAGCCCCAGCATTTT
TRBV20-1	TRBJ2-4	NA	NA	CSASRGTAKNIQYF	TGCAGTGCTAGTCGCGGGACGGCCAAAAACATTCAGTACTTC
TRBV7-9	TRBJ1-5	NA	NA	CASSSRGGRSNQPQHF	TGTGCCAGCAGTTCTAGAGGAGGGAGGAGCAATCAGCCCCAGCATTTT
TRBV3-1	TRBJ2-1	NA	NA	CASSHFLVSTDEQFF	TGTGCCAGCAGCCATTTTCTAGTCTCTACGGATGAGCAGTTCTTC
TRBV7-2	TRBJ1-1	NA	few	CTSSLEQGTTEAFF	TGTACCAGCAGCTTAGAACAGGGTACCACTGAAGCTTTCTTT
TRBV5-4	TRBJ2-7	TRBD2	many	CASSSGTSAEEQYF	TGTGCCAGCAGCTCCGGGACTAGCGCAGAAGAGCAGTACTTC
TRBV20-1	TRBJ2-7	NA	few	CSARDPTSYEQYF	TGCAGTGCTAGAGATCCTACTAGCTACGAGCAGTACTTC
TRBV28	TRBJ1-6	NA	few	CASSLGRAPYNSPLHF	TGTGCCAGCAGTTTAGGGAGAGCGCCGTATAATTCACCCCTCCACTTT
TRBV4-1	TRBJ1-1	TRBD1	once	CASSPGTGRGPTEAFF	TGCGCCAGCAGCCCTGGGACAGGTAGAGGACCTACTGAAGCTTTCTTT
TRBV28	TRBJ2-7	NA	many	CASSLRPYEQYF	TGTGCCAGCAGTTTAAGGCCCTACGAGCAGTACTTC